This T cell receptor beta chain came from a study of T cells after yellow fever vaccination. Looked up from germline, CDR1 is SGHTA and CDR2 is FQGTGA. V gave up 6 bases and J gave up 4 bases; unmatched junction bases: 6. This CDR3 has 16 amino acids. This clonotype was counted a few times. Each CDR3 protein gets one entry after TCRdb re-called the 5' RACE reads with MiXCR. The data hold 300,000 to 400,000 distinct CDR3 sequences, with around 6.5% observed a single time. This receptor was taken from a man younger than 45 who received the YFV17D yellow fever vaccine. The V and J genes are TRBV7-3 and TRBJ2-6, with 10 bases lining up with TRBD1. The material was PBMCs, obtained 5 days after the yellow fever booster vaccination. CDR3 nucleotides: TGTGCCAGCAGGGCGGACAGGGGGTCAGGGGCCAACGTCCTGACTTTC. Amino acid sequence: CASRADRGSGANVLTF.